Listed here are 30 T cell receptor beta chains from one sample, sequenced in a study of beta chain features in type 1 diabetes. Expressed TCRB transcripts were sequenced after all isolated RNA was converted to cDNA. The repertoire was sequenced with immunoSEQ multiplex PCR; TCRdb's copy has only in-frame clones and lacks some. The sample lists 200,000 to 300,000 clones; approximately 20% were seen once. The antigens for these receptors are not known. Study-wide results and caveats: TCRB CDR3s from Type 1 diabetes patients were moderately but significantly shorter in all four CD4+ subsets.

The sequenced sample was naive CD4+ T cells from blood. The receptors shown here come from a woman between 40 and 55 years old with type 1 diabetes.

This clone was detected only a few times. This rearrangement joins TRBV10-3 to TRBJ1-1; D gene uncertain. The CDR3 loop spans 13 amino acids. The V end was cut by 4 bases, the J end by 0 bases, with 6 bases between. CDR1 and CDR2 (germline): ENHRY, SYGVKD. In nucleotides, the CDR3 is TGTGCCATCAGTGCTAATATGAACACTGAAGCTTTCTTT. Translated: CAISANMNTEAFF.

V and J are TRBV9 and TRBJ2-5; maybe TRBD2 (7 bases). CDR1 and CDR2 from the germline V gene are SGDLS and YYNGEE. This CDR3 has 16 amino acids. With 4 bases removed from V and 6 bases from J, the gap between germline ends came to 22 bases. Here the CDR3 reads CASSLRGDYAPQTQYF. The CDR3 nucleotides are TGTGCCAGCAGCCTTAGGGGGGACTATGCCCCGCAGACCCAGTACTTC.

A few counts support this clone. The rearrangement joins TRBV5-4 to TRBJ2-6, with 9 bases that match TRBD1. V trimming: 4 bases; J trimming: 2 bases; junction bases outside the gene matches: 13. CDR3 length: 19 amino acids. Germline CDR1 and CDR2: SGHNT and YYREEE (reference sequence). The CDR3 DNA reads as TGTGCCAGCAGCAGTATACAGGGGGCGCGGTTCCCTGGGGCCAACGTCCTGACTTTC. It specifies CASSSIQGARFPGANVLTF.

The V gene is TRBV2, the J gene TRBJ2-1; tentative D call: TRBD2 (6 bases). This CDR3 contains 14 residues. Germline V gives CDR1 SNHLY, CDR2 FYNNEI. Trimming removed 8 bases from V and 1 base from J, with 12 bases in between. The CDR3 loop is CASGGSSSYNEQFF. The DNA for the CDR3 is TGTGCCAGCGGGGGGAGTAGTTCCTACAATGAGCAGTTCTTC.

This chain uses TRBV6-5 with TRBJ2-7; 10 bases match TRBD1. Germline V gives CDR1 MNHEY, CDR2 SVGAGI. The length of the CDR3 is 15 residues. V was pared by 7 bases and J by 4 bases, with 10 bases of the junction left unmatched. CDR3 nucleotide sequence: TGTGCCAGCACCGATGGCGGGACAGGGGCTTACGAGCAGTACTTC. Its protein is CASTDGGTGAYEQYF.

A few counts support this clone. The junction departs from germline at one end; a sequencing error may be responsible. This sample includes further DNA sequences coding for the same CDR3. The chain carries TRBV19 and TRBJ1-5; TRBD1 matches at 9 bases. Germline CDR1 reads LNHDA; CDR2 reads SQIVND (reference sequence). The CDR3 has 14 residues. The CDR3 region is CASSPTGGNQPQHF. CDR3 nucleotides: TGTGCCAGTAGCCCAACAGGGGGCAACCAGCCCCAGCATTTT. Variable domain in full (rest from reference TRBV19 and TRBJ1-5): DGGITQSPKYLFRKEGQNVTLSCEQNLNHDAMYWYRQDPGQGLRLIYYSQIVNDFQKGDIAEGYSVSREKKESFPLTVTSAQKNPTAFYLCASSPTGGNQPQHFGDGTRLSIL.

CDR3 nucleotides: TGTGCCAGCAGCCAACAGGGGGACAGGCAGCCCCAGCATTTT. Its translation: CASSQQGDRQPQHF. This chain links TRBV7-9 with TRBJ1-5, with 8 bases fitting TRBD1. Germline V gene sequence: CDR1 SEHNR, CDR2 FQNEAQ (reference sequence). This CDR3 has 14 residues. V shed 5 bases, J shed 7 bases, and the junction held 7 bases outside the gene matches. Variable domain in full (rest from reference TRBV7-9 and TRBJ1-5): DTGVSQNPRHKITKRGQNVTFRCDPISEHNRLYWYRQTLGQGPEFLTYFQNEAQLEKSRLLSDRFSAERPKGSFSTLEIQRTEQGDSAMYLCASSQQGDRQPQHFGDGTRLSIL.

The rearrangement uses TRBV30 and TRBJ2-3; the match to TRBD2 covers 8 bases. CDR1 is GTSNPN and CDR2 is SVGIG in the germline V gene (reference sequence). The CDR3 spans 15 residues. V was clipped by 3 bases and J by 0 bases; unmatched bases: 5. In DNA form, the CDR3 reads TGTGCCTGGAGCTTAGCGGGAACTAGCACAGATACGCAGTATTTT. It encodes CAWSLAGTSTDTQYF. Full variable domain (missing parts from reference TRBV30 and TRBJ2-3): SQTIHQWPATLVQPVGSPLSLECTVEGTSNPNLYWYRQAAGRGLQLLFYSVGIGQISSEVPQNLSASRPQDRQFILSSKKLLLSDSGFYLCAWSLAGTSTDTQYFGPGTRLTVL.

The chain has TRBV29-1 and TRBJ1-1, with 7 bases aligning to TRBD1. This CDR3 contains 14 residues. With V trimmed by 6 bases and J by 0 bases, 7 bases remained unmatched. Germline-derived CDR1 and CDR2 are SQVTM and ANQGSEA. CDR3 DNA sequence: TGCAGCGTAGTTGAACAGGGGATGAACACTGAAGCTTTCTTT. Translating it yields CSVVEQGMNTEAFF.

This clone occurred a few times. CDR3: CASSLASGGTDTQYF. As DNA, the CDR3 is TGTGCCAGCAGCCTAGCTAGCGGGGGCACAGATACGCAGTATTTT. The chain uses TRBV27 and TRBJ2-3, with TRBD2 identical over 9 bases. The CDR3 runs 15 residues. Trimming took 6 bases from V and 1 from J; bases not matched to a gene: 5. Germline CDR1 and CDR2: MNHEY and SMNVEV (reference sequence).

V is TRBV28 and J is TRBJ1-2; 9 bases align to TRBD1. The CDR3 spans 19 residues. V dropped 4 bases and J dropped 1; count of bases not matched to a gene: 16. From germline, CDR1 is MDHEN and CDR2 SYDVKM. The CDR3 loop is CASSSIHFSRDRDNYGYTF. The CDR3 DNA sequence: TGTGCCAGCAGTTCCATTCACTTTTCCCGGGACAGGGATAACTATGGCTACACCTTC.

V gene TRBV5-1 combines with J gene TRBJ1-1; TRBD1 matches 10 bases. This CDR3 contains 15 residues. The germline V gene has CDR1 SGHRS and CDR2 YFSETQ. With 4 bases clipped from V and 1 base from J, the junction kept 4 bases outside the gene matches. CDR3 bases: TGCGCCAGCAGCCAGGACAGGGGGTGGAACACTGAAGCTTTCTTT. This sequence encodes CASSQDRGWNTEAFF.

The chain carries TRBV19 and TRBJ1-1; TRBD1 might be the D (6 bases). V dropped 4 bases and J dropped 0 bases, with 15 bases sitting between them. This CDR3 spans 16 amino acids. Germline V CDR1 and CDR2: LNHDA, SQIVND (reference sequence). CDR3 amino acids: CASSKQGVSMNTEAFF. The CDR3 DNA is TGTGCCAGTAGTAAACAGGGTGTATCCATGAACACTGAAGCTTTCTTT.

In this sample, this clone turned up a few times. The same CDR3 is also encoded by other DNA sequences in this sample. V and J are TRBV5-1 and TRBJ1-1; no definite D call. V lost 2 bases, J lost 1 base, and 6 bases lay in between. The CDR3 runs to 13 residues. Germline lookup yields CDR1 SGHRS and CDR2 YFSETQ. As DNA, the CDR3 is TGCGCCAGCAGCTTCCGAGAGAACACTGAAGCTTTCTTT. Its translation is CASSFRENTEAFF. The full variable domain, its missing parts supplied by reference TRBV5-1 and TRBJ1-1, is KAGVTQTPRYLIKTRGQQVTLSCSPISGHRSVSWYQQTPGQGLQFLFEYFSETQRNKGNFPGRFSGRQFSNSRSEMNVSTLELGDSALYLCASSFRENTEAFFGQGTRLTVV.

This clone was counted only a few times. The chain is built from TRBV5-1 and TRBJ2-6, with 11 bases identical to TRBD1. The germline V gene has CDR1 SGHRS and CDR2 YFSETQ. The V segment lost 4 bases and the J segment 4 bases; nucleotides outside the gene matches: 10. This CDR3 has 18 amino acids. The CDR3 DNA reads as TGCGCCAGCAGCCCAGAATGGGACAGGGGGACCGGGGCCAACGTCCTGACTTTC. Translating gives CASSPEWDRGTGANVLTF.

The chain recombines TRBV2 with TRBJ2-5, with D tentatively TRBD1 (6 bases). The CDR3 sequence is 14 residues long. Trimming shortened V by 7 bases and J by 7 bases, and 19 bases separated the two germline ends. Germline V CDR1 and CDR2: SNHLY, FYNNEI. The CDR3 sequence: CASTVGAQEWTQYF. The DNA for the CDR3 is TGTGCCAGCACCGTGGGGGCTCAAGAGTGGACCCAGTACTTC.

This chain links TRBV20-1 with TRBJ1-1, with no clear D. The CDR3 length is 11 residues. Germline lookup yields CDR1 DFQATT and CDR2 SNEGSKA (reference sequence). V gave up 6 bases and J gave up 3 bases, with 8 bases separating them. The DNA for the CDR3 is TGCAGTGCCCCCCGTGACACTGAAGCTTTCTTT. This translates into CSAPRDTEAFF.

The rearrangement joins TRBV7-9 to TRBJ1-4; 7 bases line up with TRBD1. With V trimmed by 6 bases and J by 5 bases, 6 bases remained unmatched. Germline loops: CDR1 SEHNR, CDR2 FQNEAQ (reference sequence). The CDR3 consists of 14 residues. The CDR3 sequence: CASRRDSHNEKLFF. The CDR3, as DNA: TGTGCCAGCAGAAGGGACAGCCACAATGAAAAACTGTTTTTT.

The chain joins TRBV7-3 to TRBJ1-2, with 12 bases lining up with TRBD1. Germline V gives CDR1 SGHTA, CDR2 FQGTGA. V shed 5 bases and J 6 bases; nucleotides not matched to a gene: 4. The CDR3 extends over 14 amino acids. The CDR3 spells CASSTGTGGDGYTF. The CDR3 coding sequence is TGTGCCAGCAGCACCGGGACAGGGGGCGATGGCTACACCTTC.

V and J are TRBV5-1 and TRBJ2-5; D uncertain. Trimming took off 2 bases at V and 3 bases at J, with 8 bases between the two ends. The CDR3 contains 13 residues. The germline V gene encodes CDR1 SGHRS and CDR2 YFSETQ. The CDR3 loop is CASSFAQEETQYF. The CDR3 DNA follows: TGCGCCAGCAGCTTTGCTCAGGAAGAGACCCAGTACTTC. Drawing the rest from reference TRBV5-1 and TRBJ2-5, the complete variable domain is KAGVTQTPRYLIKTRGQQVTLSCSPISGHRSVSWYQQTPGQGLQFLFEYFSETQRNKGNFPGRFSGRQFSNSRSEMNVSTLELGDSALYLCASSFAQEETQYFGPGTRLLVL.

The chain links TRBV11-2 to TRBJ1-1, with a possible D match to TRBD1 (5 bases). This CDR3 contains 14 residues. V was clipped by 1 base and J by 4 bases, with 10 bases between them. Germline CDR1 reads SGHAT; CDR2 reads FQNNGV. The CDR3: CASSLGQGVTEAFF. The CDR3 bases are TGTGCCAGCAGCTTAGGGCAGGGTGTCACTGAAGCTTTCTTT.

In nucleotides, the CDR3 is TGCGCCAGCAGCTCCGGGACAGCGAACACCGGGGAGCTGTTTTTT. Its protein is CASSSGTANTGELFF. This chain connects TRBV5-1 to TRBJ2-2, with 7 bases identical to TRBD1. V shed 3 bases and J 0 bases; nucleotides not matched to a gene: 2. Germline values: CDR1 SGHRS, CDR2 YFSETQ. The CDR3 spans 15 residues.

The chain recombines TRBV7-9 with TRBJ1-5; D possibly corresponds to TRBD1 (6 bases). Trimming stripped 1 base from V and 0 bases from J, with 10 bases between. Germline CDR1 and CDR2: SEHNR and FQNEAQ (reference sequence). This CDR3 is 16 amino acids long. The CDR3 loop reads CASSLGAGVSNQPQHF. For the CDR3, the DNA is TGTGCCAGCAGCTTAGGTGCAGGGGTTAGCAATCAGCCCCAGCATTTT.

The chain has TRBV5-1 and TRBJ2-2, with 7 bases matching TRBD1. Germline V gene data show CDR1 as SGHRS and CDR2 as YFSETQ. V was clipped by 1 base and J by 1 base; unmatched bases: 1. CDR3 length: 15 residues. The CDR3 protein is CASSLQGENTGELFF. CDR3 sequence (DNA): TGCGCCAGCAGCTTGCAGGGGGAGAACACCGGGGAGCTGTTTTTT.

The chain is built from TRBV19 and TRBJ2-1; D is perhaps TRBD2 (6 bases). The CDR3 covers 15 residues. Per germline, CDR1 LNHDA and CDR2 SQIVND (reference sequence). Trimming cost V 6 bases and J 2 bases, with 14 bases left between them. CDR3 sequence (DNA): TGTGCCAGTAGCGGGGGATCGGGGCCCTACAATGAGCAGTTCTTC. Its protein product is CASSGGSGPYNEQFF.

The CDR3 loop reads CATSPLGLLGNTIYF. The DNA of the CDR3 is TGTGCCACCAGCCCTCTCGGTTTATTGGGAAACACCATATATTTT. The chain combines TRBV15 with TRBJ1-3; D unclear. The CDR3 spans 15 residues. Trimming took 5 bases from V and 4 from J, leaving 15 bases between them. Per germline, CDR1 LNHNV and CDR2 YYDKDF (reference sequence). Complete variable domain (other parts from reference TRBV15 and TRBJ1-3): DAMVIQNPRYQVTQFGKPVTLSCSQTLNHNVMYWYQQKSSQAPKLLFHYYDKDFNNEADTPDNFQSRRPNTSFCFLDIRSPGLGDTAMYLCATSPLGLLGNTIYFGEGSWLTVV.

This clone was observed a few times. The chain carries TRBV7-3 and TRBJ2-1, with 8 nucleotides matching TRBD1. The CDR3 consists of 14 residues. V lost 5 bases to trimming and J lost 8 bases; unmatched junction nucleotides: 8. Germline V gene sequence: CDR1 SGHTA, CDR2 FQGTGA. For the CDR3, the DNA is TGTGCCAGCAGCCCCCCGGGACAGGAACATGAGCAGTTCTTC. Protein sequence: CASSPPGQEHEQFF.

This clone has only a few counts. The V call is TRBV7-9, the J call TRBJ1-5; 9 bases align to TRBD1. The CDR3 has 15 residues. The V gene's germline CDR1 is SEHNR and CDR2 FQNEAQ (reference sequence). V shed 5 bases, J shed 3 bases, and the junction held 5 bases outside the gene matches. Here the CDR3 DNA reads TGTGCCAGCAGCACAGGGACAGGGAACAATCAGCCCCAGCATTTT. It yields the protein CASSTGTGNNQPQHF.

A few counts support this clone. The chain uses TRBV5-1 and TRBJ2-1; 14 positions agree with TRBD2. The CDR3 covers 16 residues. Germline V gene data show CDR1 as SGHRS and CDR2 as YFSETQ. V shed 4 bases, J shed 8 bases, and the junction held 8 bases outside the gene matches. The CDR3 DNA sequence: TGCGCCAGCAGCGCCGGACTAGCGGGGGGCTCGGATGAGCAGTTCTTC. As protein: CASSAGLAGGSDEQFF. Combining the CDR3 with reference TRBV5-1 and TRBJ2-1 gives the whole variable domain KAGVTQTPRYLIKTRGQQVTLSCSPISGHRSVSWYQQTPGQGLQFLFEYFSETQRNKGNFPGRFSGRQFSNSRSEMNVSTLELGDSALYLCASSAGLAGGSDEQFFGPGTRLTVL.

The chain links TRBV30 to TRBJ2-7; D is unresolved. Per the germline V gene, CDR1 is GTSNPN and CDR2 is SVGIG (reference sequence). This CDR3 spans 15 amino acids. The V and J ends lost 2 bases and 1 base respectively, with 15 bases between them. The CDR3 nucleotides read TGTGCCTGGAGTTCGAGCGCAAAAAGTTCCTACGAGCAGTACTTC. This encodes CAWSSSAKSSYEQYF.